The 32 T cell receptor beta chains below were found in one sample sequenced in a study of T cell changes during pregnancy in multiple sclerosis. Clones were read by immunoSEQ multiplex PCR, and TCRdb kept only the in-frame ones, dropping some. The table shows 40,000 or so clones, with around 92% occurring only once. The source was CD8+ T cells from peripheral blood mononuclear cells, collected before pregnancy. The receptors shown here come from a female donor with multiple sclerosis, enrolled in a pregnancy study.

For this clone: Other DNA sequences in the same sample also yield this CDR3. The V and J genes are TRBV15 and TRBJ1-5; D remains ambiguous. Germline V gives CDR1 LNHNV, CDR2 YYDKDF (reference sequence). The V gene lost 0 bases and the J gene lost 1 base, with 4 bases spanning the gap. The CDR3 loop spans 14 amino acids. The CDR3 nucleotides are TGTGCCACCAGCAGAGACCGGAGCAATCAGCCCCAGCATTTT. Translating it yields CATSRDRSNQPQHF.

The chain recombines TRBV7-9 with TRBJ2-5; 11 positions match TRBD2. With V trimmed by 0 bases and J by 3 bases, 9 bases remained unmatched. Germline-derived CDR1 and CDR2 are SEHNR and FQNEAQ (reference sequence). CDR3 length: 18 residues. As DNA, the CDR3 is TGTGCCAGCAGCTTAGCCGGCAGGGCTAGCGGGGGGAAAGAGACCCAGTACTTC. Its translation is CASSLAGRASGGKETQYF.

The chain has TRBV11-2 and TRBJ1-2, with D maybe TRBD1 (5 bases). CDR3 length equals 14 residues. The germline V gene encodes CDR1 SGHAT and CDR2 FQNNGV. The ends were cut back, 5 bases at V and 5 bases at J, with 15 bases in the middle. The CDR3 sequence is CASSPGGEGYGYTF. The CDR3 coding sequence is TGTGCCAGCAGCCCAGGCGGGGAGGGGTATGGCTACACCTTC.

The chain combines TRBV5-4 with TRBJ1-1, with D perhaps TRBD1 (6 bases). This CDR3 comprises 15 residues. Trimming cost V 4 bases and J 5 bases, with 18 bases left between them. CDR1 is SGHNT and CDR2 is YYREEE in the germline V gene (reference sequence). The CDR3 DNA follows: TGTGCCAGCAGCCCCGAAGGGGCAGGGGTGACTGAAGCTTTCTTT. Translated, it gives CASSPEGAGVTEAFF.

The gene calls are TRBV27 and TRBJ2-1; TRBD2 matches at 7 bases. Germline CDR1 reads MNHEY; CDR2 reads SMNVEV (reference sequence). The CDR3 covers 16 residues. Trimming cost V 5 bases and J 8 bases; bases outside gene matches: 15. DNA of the CDR3: TGTGCCAGCAGTCCCGAATGGGGGAGGGCCAGGGATGAGCAGTTCTTC. Translation: CASSPEWGRARDEQFF.

As regards this clone: One end of the junction is discordant with germline, which a read error may explain. This chain joins TRBV28 and TRBJ1-1; the match to TRBD1 covers 8 bases. Looked up from germline, CDR1 is MDHEN and CDR2 is SYDVKM. CDR3 length equals 16 residues. CDR3: CASSSFRGLRQTEVFF. CDR3 DNA: TGTGCCAGCAGTTCCTTCAGGGGGCTTCGTCAAACTGAAGTTTTCTTT.

DNA of the CDR3: TGTGCCAGCAGCTCCAACAGGGTCGGGGAGCTGTTTTTT. It is translated as CASSSNRVGELFF. V gene TRBV5-6 combines with J gene TRBJ2-2; possible D gene TRBD1, 6 bases. Trimming stripped 3 bases from V and 7 bases from J, with 10 bases between. The germline V gene has CDR1 SGHDT and CDR2 YYEEEE. The CDR3 length is 13 residues.

The chain combines TRBV27 with TRBJ2-5; D not certain. V shed 6 bases and J shed 0 bases, with 11 bases lying between them. From germline, CDR1 is MNHEY and CDR2 SMNVEV (reference sequence). The CDR3 is 14 residues long. The CDR3 reads CASRFSGYQETQYF. DNA for the CDR3: TGTGCCAGCAGATTTTCAGGATACCAAGAGACCCAGTACTTC.

The chain is built from TRBV6-5 and TRBJ2-2, with 15 bases that match TRBD2. The CDR3 loop spans 15 amino acids. Germline values: CDR1 MNHEY, CDR2 SVGAGI. V shed 5 bases, J shed 6 bases, and the junction held 1 base outside the gene matches. This chain's CDR3 is CASSGLAGGPGELFF. For the CDR3, the DNA is TGTGCCAGCAGTGGACTAGCGGGGGGGCCCGGGGAGCTGTTTTTT.

The count of this clone is one. The V call is TRBV7-9, the J call TRBJ2-1; 15 bases align to TRBD2. V lost 7 bases, J lost 0 bases, and 10 bases stayed unmatched. From germline, CDR1 is SEHNR and CDR2 FQNEAQ (reference sequence). The CDR3 contains 19 residues. The chain's CDR3 is CASTLDWTSGGGSYNEQFF. In DNA form, the CDR3 reads TGTGCCAGCACTCTGGACTGGACTAGCGGGGGGGGCTCCTACAATGAGCAGTTCTTC.

V and J are TRBV10-3 and TRBJ1-1; D gene ambiguous. CDR3 length: 14 residues. Germline V gene sequence: CDR1 ENHRY, CDR2 SYGVKD. V was shortened by 2 bases and J by 0 bases, with 7 bases between the two germline ends. CDR3 DNA sequence: TGTGCCATCAGTGAGACCACGGTGAACACTGAAGCTTTCTTT. Protein: CAISETTVNTEAFF.

This clone was found once. The CDR3 nucleotides read TGTGCCAGCAGTGGCGAGGGGGACAACAATGAGCAGTTCTTC. Protein product: CASSGEGDNNEQFF. This chain links TRBV6-4 with TRBJ2-1; weak D call: TRBD1 (6 bases). The CDR3 contains 14 residues. Germline CDR1 reads MRHNA; CDR2 reads SNTAGT. V shed 4 bases and J shed 5 bases, with 12 bases lying between them.

The gene calls are TRBV30 and TRBJ2-2; 10 nucleotides align to TRBD2. Germline V gene data show CDR1 as GTSNPN and CDR2 as SVGIG (reference sequence). V lost 4 bases, J lost 4 bases, and 9 bases stayed unmatched. The CDR3 has 16 residues. The CDR3 loop reads CAWKGSSGGVTGELFF. In nucleotides, the CDR3 is TGTGCCTGGAAAGGGTCTAGCGGGGGAGTCACCGGGGAGCTGTTTTTT.

The CDR3 loop reads CSVDPGVTEAFF. The CDR3, as DNA: TGCAGCGTTGATCCGGGGGTCACTGAAGCTTTCTTT. This rearrangement joins TRBV29-1 to TRBJ1-1; a weak D match, TRBD1 (5 bases). V shed 3 bases and J shed 4 bases, with 9 bases lying between them. CDR3 length: 12 residues. CDR1 SQVTM and CDR2 ANQGSEA come from the germline V gene.

The V call is TRBV2, the J call TRBJ1-5, with TRBD1 identical over 9 bases. The length of the CDR3 is 16 residues. V was clipped by 5 bases and J by 1 base; unmatched bases: 6. Per germline, CDR1 SNHLY and CDR2 FYNNEI. CDR3 sequence (DNA): TGTGCCAGCAGTAAACAGGGGGCCGAGAGCAATCAGCCCCAGCATTTT. Encoded protein: CASSKQGAESNQPQHF.

The rearrangement joins TRBV5-6 to TRBJ2-1, with D maybe TRBD1 (5 bases). This CDR3 contains 12 residues. The germline CDR1 and CDR2 sequences are SGHDT and YYEEEE. Trimming stripped 0 bases from V and 9 bases from J, with 7 bases between. The CDR3 DNA reads TGTGCCAGCAGCTTGGGGGGCGGTGAGCAGTTCTTC. Encoded protein: CASSLGGGEQFF.

This chain joins TRBV6-5 and TRBJ2-3, with 8 bases identical to TRBD2. CDR3 length: 15 residues. V lost 0 bases and J lost 3; bases outside the gene matches: 2. Germline CDR1 and CDR2: MNHEY and SVGAGI. The CDR3 DNA reads TGTGCCAGCAGTTACTCACCGGGGGGGACAGATACGCAGTATTTT. This translates into CASSYSPGGTDTQYF.

The gene calls are TRBV6-5 and TRBJ1-1; D gene uncertain. Germline CDR1 MNHEY, CDR2 SVGAGI. This CDR3 has 13 residues. V dropped 6 bases and J dropped 1 base, with 9 bases sitting between them. CDR3 bases: TGTGCCAGCAGCCTGACTTCGAACACTGAAGCTTTCTTT. Residues: CASSLTSNTEAFF.

The chain employs TRBV9 and TRBJ2-7, with TRBD2 identical over 8 bases. The germline V gene has CDR1 SGDLS and CDR2 YYNGEE. The junction had 7 bases not matched to a gene; V was cut back by 3 bases and J by 5 bases. This CDR3 region has 14 residues. The CDR3 protein is CASSAGGGLNEQYF. CDR3 in DNA: TGTGCCAGCAGCGCGGGGGGGGGCTTGAACGAGCAGTACTTC.

The chain carries TRBV5-6 and TRBJ2-2, with 15 bases aligning to TRBD2. The CDR3 has 17 residues. V gave up 4 bases and J gave up 4 bases; unmatched junction bases: 5. Germline CDR1 reads SGHDT; CDR2 reads YYEEEE. CDR3 nucleotide sequence: TGTGCCAGCAGCCCCTGGACTAGCGGGGGGGCCACCGGGGAGCTGTTTTTT. Its protein is CASSPWTSGGATGELFF.

The chain couples TRBV5-4 to TRBJ2-7, with a weak D call TRBD1 (6 bases). The length of the CDR3 is 15 residues. The V gene's germline CDR1 is SGHNT and CDR2 YYREEE (reference sequence). Trimming removed 5 bases at V and 3 bases at J, with 18 bases between. CDR3 protein: CASSLFRGPIYEQYF. The CDR3 bases are TGTGCCAGCAGTCTTTTCAGGGGTCCCATCTACGAGCAGTACTTC.

The chain carries TRBV30 and TRBJ2-2; 10 nucleotides line up with TRBD1. Per germline, CDR1 GTSNPN and CDR2 SVGIG (reference sequence). The CDR3 contains 16 residues. V was pared by 5 bases and J by 1 base, with 7 bases of the junction left unmatched. The CDR3 bases are TGTGCCTGGCAGACAGGGGGCGCGGGGAACACCGGGGAGCTGTTTTTT. Protein product: CAWQTGGAGNTGELFF.

The genes are TRBV6-5 and TRBJ2-1; a possible D gene is TRBD2 (5 bases). The CDR3 loop spans 14 amino acids. Trimming took 5 bases from V and 8 from J, leaving 16 bases between them. Per the germline V gene, CDR1 is MNHEY and CDR2 is SVGAGI. The CDR3 spells CASSLHGINYEQFF. CDR3 nucleotides: TGTGCCAGCAGTCTACACGGGATCAACTATGAGCAGTTCTTC.

The chain employs TRBV9 and TRBJ1-1; TRBD1 aligns across 12 bases. The germline CDR1 and CDR2 sequences are SGDLS and YYNGEE. With 3 bases clipped from V and 4 bases from J, the junction kept 7 bases outside the gene matches. The CDR3 loop spans 16 amino acids. Here the CDR3 reads CASSAPGQGAGTEAFF. In DNA, the CDR3 is TGTGCCAGCAGCGCCCCGGGACAGGGGGCTGGCACTGAAGCTTTCTTT. Together with reference TRBV9 and TRBJ1-1, the CDR3 gives the full variable domain: DSGVTQTPKHLITATGQRVTLRCSPRSGDLSVYWYQQSLDQGLQFLIQYYNGEERAKGNILERFSAQQFPDLHSELNLSSLELGDSALYFCASSAPGQGAGTEAFFGQGTRLTVV.

The chain combines TRBV27 with TRBJ2-7; no firm D call. Germline CDR1 MNHEY, CDR2 SMNVEV (reference sequence). Trimming left V 3 bases short and J 7 bases short, with 16 bases between. The CDR3 sequence is 14 residues long. CDR3 in amino acids: CASSFSRQAEEQYF. DNA of the CDR3: TGTGCCAGCAGTTTTTCCCGGCAGGCCGAGGAGCAGTACTTC.

This clone appeared a few times. V and J are TRBV28 and TRBJ2-1; D possibly corresponds to TRBD2 (6 bases). The germline CDR1 and CDR2 sequences are MDHEN and SYDVKM. V was pared by 3 bases and J by 2 bases, with 17 bases between. This CDR3 comprises 17 residues. Here the CDR3 DNA reads TGTGCCAGCAGTTTTGAGAGTCCGGGACTCCCCTACAATGAGCAGTTCTTC. Its protein product is CASSFESPGLPYNEQFF.

V gene TRBV11-2 combines with J gene TRBJ2-1; 8 bases match TRBD1. The CDR3 loop spans 17 amino acids. Per the germline V gene, CDR1 is SGHAT and CDR2 is FQNNGV. V shed 4 bases and J 4 bases; nucleotides not matched to a gene: 12. This CDR3 reads CASSSSRTGTLYNEQFF. DNA for the CDR3: TGTGCCAGCAGCTCCTCCCGGACAGGGACCCTATACAATGAGCAGTTCTTC.

This chain connects TRBV27 to TRBJ2-2; the D gene is possibly TRBD2 (5 bases). CDR1 and CDR2 from the germline V gene are MNHEY and SMNVEV (reference sequence). The CDR3 runs to 13 residues. With 2 bases removed from V and 6 bases from J, the gap between germline ends came to 7 bases. The CDR3 is CASSLPGAGELFF. As DNA, the CDR3 is TGTGCCAGCAGTTTACCCGGGGCCGGGGAGCTGTTTTTT.

The chain has TRBV10-3 and TRBJ2-7; TRBD1 might be the D (5 bases). CDR1 and CDR2 from the germline V gene are ENHRY and SYGVKD. The CDR3 loop spans 15 amino acids. The V gene lost 6 bases and the J gene lost 7 bases, with 22 bases spanning the gap. The CDR3 DNA sequence: TGTGCCATCAGCGGAGCAGGCAGGGAAGGGTGGGAGCAGTACTTC. It translates to CAISGAGREGWEQYF.

The chain is built from TRBV7-9 and TRBJ2-3; 10 nucleotides align to TRBD1. Germline V gene data show CDR1 as SEHNR and CDR2 as FQNEAQ (reference sequence). The CDR3 has 16 amino acids. The V segment lost 5 bases and the J segment 3 bases; nucleotides outside the gene matches: 8. CDR3 nucleotides: TGTGCCAGCAGCCCGGGAGGGACAGGGGCAACAGATACGCAGTATTTT. This sequence encodes CASSPGGTGATDTQYF. Filled out from reference TRBV7-9 and TRBJ2-3, the complete variable domain reads DTGVSQNPRHKITKRGQNVTFRCDPISEHNRLYWYRQTLGQGPEFLTYFQNEAQLEKSRLLSDRFSAERPKGSFSTLEIQRTEQGDSAMYLCASSPGGTGATDTQYFGPGTRLTVL.

This clone was seen only once. V and J are TRBV27 and TRBJ2-7, with 7 positions matching TRBD2. The germline CDR1 and CDR2 sequences are MNHEY and SMNVEV (reference sequence). CDR3 length: 12 residues. Losses at the gene ends were 6 bases for V and 6 bases for J; bases not matched to a gene: 5. The CDR3 region is CASRGERGEQYF. The CDR3 DNA sequence: TGTGCCAGCAGAGGGGAGCGGGGCGAGCAGTACTTC.

V is TRBV7-9 and J is TRBJ1-1; D possibly corresponds to TRBD1 (5 bases). Between the trimmed V and J ends, which lost 4 bases and 1 base, there was a span of 13 bases. The CDR3 is 15 residues long. CDR1 and CDR2 from the germline V gene are SEHNR and FQNEAQ (reference sequence). CDR3: CASSSLLGGNTEAFF. The CDR3, as DNA: TGTGCCAGCAGCTCCCTTCTGGGGGGGAACACTGAAGCTTTCTTT.